The T cell receptor (beta chain) under discussion was sequenced for a study of T cell responses to AZD1222 COVID-19 vaccine. Overall study results and limits: Possibly, clonal diversity was underestimated; donors were largely white British and included more females. Spike-specific TCR breadth rose after two AZD1222 doses, and depth rose as well.

The CDR3 is made up of 16 amino acids. V lost 3 bases to trimming and J lost 0 bases; unmatched junction nucleotides: 7. CDR1 is LNHDA, CDR2 SQIVND, per germline (reference sequence). Data came from immunoSEQ multiplex PCR; TCRdb stores just in-frame clones and leaves some out. The sample has about 140,000 clones. With respect to this clone: The target antigen is unknown.

Source material: peripheral blood. The sequence came from an adult in good health. This chain uses TRBV19 with TRBJ1-1; TRBD1 matches at 7 bases. CDR3 loop: CASSITGAPLNTEAFF. The CDR3 bases are TGTGCCAGTAGTATCACAGGGGCGCCCTTGAACACTGAAGCTTTCTTT. Full variable domain (missing parts from reference TRBV19 and TRBJ1-1): DGGITQSPKYLFRKEGQNVTLSCEQNLNHDAMYWYRQDPGQGLRLIYYSQIVNDFQKGDIAEGYSVSREKKESFPLTVTSAQKNPTAFYLCASSITGAPLNTEAFFGQGTRLTVV.